The 17 T cell receptor beta chains given below trace back to one sample, sequenced in a study of cytotoxic CD8 clonotypes in ibrutinib-treated CLL. Libraries were prepared by immunoSEQ multiplex PCR; TCRdb keeps only in-frame clonotypes and omits some of them. This sample yields over 200,000 clones, of which 60% to 80% are seen a single time; 5.5% to 7% belongs to the top ten. The sample here was PBMCs, taken after 12 months of ibrutinib treatment. The receptors here all came from a human donor with chronic lymphocytic leukemia.

This sequence joins TRBV7-3 and TRBJ2-7; 8 bases line up with TRBD1. Germline assignment: CDR1 SGHTA and CDR2 FQGTGA. J was trimmed by 4 bases and V by 5 bases; bases with no gene match: 7. The CDR3 has 14 residues. CDR3 in DNA: TGTGCCAGCAGCAAAACAGGGGGTTATTACGAGCAGTACTTC. Translated, it gives CASSKTGGYYEQYF.

The chain combines TRBV30 with TRBJ1-4; TRBD1 agrees at 7 bases. This CDR3 region has 16 residues. After removal of 0 bases from V and 5 bases from J, the junction contained 9 bases not matched to a gene. CDR1 is GTSNPN and CDR2 is SVGIG in the germline V gene (reference sequence). The CDR3 sequence: CAWSVYAGGPNEKLFF. CDR3 coding DNA: TGTGCCTGGAGTGTATATGCAGGGGGGCCGAATGAAAAACTGTTTTTT.

The chain joins TRBV6-5 to TRBJ1-5, with D possibly TRBD1 on 5 matching bases. Trimming cost V 6 bases and J 4 bases, with 10 bases left between them. Germline loops: CDR1 MNHEY, CDR2 SVGAGI. The CDR3 runs to 13 residues. The CDR3 spells CASRRDGNQPQHF. The CDR3 nucleotides read TGTGCCAGCAGGAGGGACGGTAATCAGCCCCAGCATTTT.

About this clone: In the same sample, other DNA sequences code for this CDR3. J is TRBJ1-2 and V is TRBV30; D not certain. Trimming removed 0 bases from V and 2 bases from J, with 7 bases in between. The CDR3 sequence is 13 residues long. Germline V CDR1 and CDR2: GTSNPN, SVGIG (reference sequence). CDR3: CAWSVDGNYGYTF. The CDR3, as DNA: TGTGCCTGGAGTGTAGACGGAAACTATGGCTACACCTTC. Together with reference TRBV30 and TRBJ1-2, the CDR3 gives the full variable domain: SQTIHQWPATLVQPVGSPLSLECTVEGTSNPNLYWYRQAAGRGLQLLFYSVGIGQISSEVPQNLSASRPQDRQFILSSKKLLLSDSGFYLCAWSVDGNYGYTFGSGTRLTVV.

The chain recombines TRBV6-5 with TRBJ2-7; D unresolved. Germline V gene lookup returns CDR1 MNHEY and CDR2 SVGAGI. The CDR3 contains 15 residues. Trimming took off 6 bases at V and 0 bases at J, with 15 bases between the two ends. The CDR3 coding sequence is TGTGCCAGCAGAGACACAGCCTGGAGCTCCTACGAGCAGTACTTC. Its translation is CASRDTAWSSYEQYF.

This chain joins TRBV4-2 and TRBJ2-7; 13 bases are shared with TRBD2. The J call may be faulty, since TRBJ2-1 better matches the DNA end. CDR1 and CDR2 from the germline V gene are LGHNA and YNFKEQ. This CDR3 comprises 16 residues. CDR3 sequence (DNA): TGTGCCAGCAGCCACCGAACTAGCGGGGGGGCCGATGAGCAGTTCTTC. Translation: CASSHRTSGGADEQFF.

The rearrangement uses TRBV18 and TRBJ2-5; D possibly matches TRBD1 or TRBD2 (5 bases each). This CDR3 has 13 residues. Germline V gene lookup returns CDR1 KGHSH and CDR2 LQKENI. V lost 4 bases, J lost 3 bases, and 9 bases lay in between. CDR3 sequence: CASSRGLEETQYF. For the CDR3, the DNA is TGTGCCAGCTCACGGGGGTTAGAAGAGACCCAGTACTTC.

This CDR3 is CSVVVYGDYGYTF. As DNA, the CDR3 is TGCAGCGTTGTAGTTTACGGAGACTATGGCTACACCTTC. The chain uses TRBV29-1 and TRBJ1-2; no clear D. This CDR3 is 13 amino acids long. V was clipped by 4 bases and J by 3 bases, with 12 bases between them. The germline CDR1 and CDR2 sequences are SQVTM and ANQGSEA.

This clone appeared a few times. The V call is TRBV5-1, the J call TRBJ1-1; the D gene is possibly TRBD1 (6 bases). V was clipped by 4 bases and J by 1 base, with 35 bases between them. The CDR3 sequence is 22 residues long. Germline CDR1 is SGHRS and CDR2 is YFSETQ. For the CDR3, the DNA is TGCGCCAGCAGCACCGGGACATATCAGATATGGAGGGATTCGACGGGGAACACTGAAGCTTTCTTT. This translates into CASSTGTYQIWRDSTGNTEAFF.

The chain carries TRBV2 and TRBJ1-2; the D is unclear. V was shortened by 6 bases and J by 8 bases, with 19 bases between the two germline ends. Looked up from germline, CDR1 is SNHLY and CDR2 is FYNNEI. The CDR3 has 14 amino acids. The CDR3 is CASRPPEGLGGYTF. In DNA, the CDR3 is TGTGCCAGCAGACCACCGGAGGGTCTGGGGGGCTACACCTTC.

The J gene is TRBJ2-7, the V gene TRBV7-8; 10 bases fit TRBD1. Germline V lookup: CDR1 SGHVS, CDR2 FQNEAQ. Unmatched junction bases numbered 4, after V lost 0 bases and J lost 2 bases. CDR3 size: 16 residues. CDR3 nucleotides: TGTGCCAGCAGCTTAGCTGGGACAGGGGCGGCCTACGAGCAGTACTTC. It is translated as CASSLAGTGAAYEQYF.

CDR3 protein: CASSFGQRETQYF. CDR3 nucleotides: TGTGCCAGCAGTTTTGGACAACGGGAGACCCAGTACTTC. This chain links TRBV5-6 with TRBJ2-5; possibly TRBD1 for D (5 bases). This CDR3 region has 13 residues. Germline CDR1 is SGHDT and CDR2 is YYEEEE. With 5 bases removed from V and 5 bases from J, the gap between germline ends came to 13 bases.

The chain joins TRBV10-1 to TRBJ1-6; TRBD1 agrees at 8 bases. Per the germline V gene, CDR1 is WNHNN and CDR2 is SYGVQD (reference sequence). CDR3 length equals 14 residues. The junction had 5 bases not matched to a gene; V was cut back by 3 bases and J by 10 bases. The CDR3 DNA is TGCGCCAGCAGTGAAGGGACAGGTTCCTCACCCCTCCACTTT. Translated: CASSEGTGSSPLHF.

V gene TRBV28 combines with J gene TRBJ2-7, with 8 bases identical to TRBD1. The V gene's germline CDR1 is MDHEN and CDR2 SYDVKM. CDR3 length equals 14 residues. Losses at the gene ends were 5 bases for V and 3 bases for J; bases not matched to a gene: 6. CDR3 in amino acids: CASSLDRGFYEQYF. The CDR3 nucleotides are TGTGCCAGCAGTCTCGACAGGGGATTCTACGAGCAGTACTTC.

V is TRBV18 and J is TRBJ2-3; 8 nucleotides match TRBD2. The CDR3 totals 16 residues. Losses at the gene ends were 3 bases for V and 0 bases for J; bases not matched to a gene: 5. The germline CDR1 and CDR2 sequences are KGHSH and LQKENI. CDR3 in amino acids: CASSPISGTSTDTQYF. The CDR3 nucleotides are TGTGCCAGCTCACCTATTAGCGGGACTAGCACAGATACGCAGTATTTT. The full variable domain, with the rest looked up from reference TRBV18 and TRBJ2-3, is NAGVMQNPRHLVRRRGQEARLRCSPMKGHSHVYWYRQLPEEGLKFMVYLQKENIIDESGMPKERFSAEFPKEGPSILRIQQVVRGDSAAYFCASSPISGTSTDTQYFGPGTRLTVL.

This sequence joins TRBV2 and TRBJ2-3; 11 nucleotides match TRBD2. Trimming cost V 7 bases and J 0 bases; bases outside gene matches: 9. The CDR3 loop spans 17 amino acids. The V gene's germline CDR1 is SNHLY and CDR2 FYNNEI. This CDR3 reads CASTSRTSGYSTDTQYF. The CDR3 nucleotides read TGTGCCAGCACCTCTAGGACTAGCGGGTATAGCACAGATACGCAGTATTTT.

V and J are TRBV27 and TRBJ2-1; 10 positions agree with TRBD2. The germline V gene encodes CDR1 MNHEY and CDR2 SMNVEV (reference sequence). The V and J ends lost 5 bases and 5 bases, in that order; junction bases with no gene match: 3. The CDR3 totals 14 residues. CDR3 loop: CASSPGLANNEQFF. The CDR3 DNA is TGTGCCAGCAGTCCGGGACTAGCGAACAATGAGCAGTTCTTC.